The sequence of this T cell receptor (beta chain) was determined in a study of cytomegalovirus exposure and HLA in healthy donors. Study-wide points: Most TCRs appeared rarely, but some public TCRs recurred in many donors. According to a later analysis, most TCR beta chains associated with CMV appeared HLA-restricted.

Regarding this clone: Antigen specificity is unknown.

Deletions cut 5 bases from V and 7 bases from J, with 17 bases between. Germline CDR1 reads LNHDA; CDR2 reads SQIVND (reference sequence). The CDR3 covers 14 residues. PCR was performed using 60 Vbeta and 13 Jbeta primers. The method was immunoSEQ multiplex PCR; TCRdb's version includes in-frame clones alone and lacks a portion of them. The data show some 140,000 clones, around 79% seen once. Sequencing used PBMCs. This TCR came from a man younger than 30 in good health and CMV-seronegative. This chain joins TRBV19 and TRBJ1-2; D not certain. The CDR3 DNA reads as TGTGCCAGTAGTGTCCGGAGGGCTATCGCTGGCTACACCTTC. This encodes CASSVRRAIAGYTF.